This T cell receptor beta chain was sequenced for a study of radiation and T cells in renal cell carcinoma. The overall study: Nephrectomy followed 15 Gy stereotactic body radiation by 4 weeks.

This CDR3 is built from 15 residues. Trimming pared 0 bases from V and 3 bases from J, leaving 10 bases between. The V gene's germline CDR1 is SGDLS and CDR2 YYNGEE. This clone was seen only a few times. Time point in this sample: blood 2 weeks post-SBRT. Treatment of the sample: 15 Gy SBRT to primary tumor, nephrectomy 4 weeks later. Method: immunoSEQ multiplex PCR; TCRdb's copy keeps in-frame clones and lacks some. This sample has under 150,000 clones, with approximately 80% found just once. The sequence came from a woman in her fifties or sixties with renal cell carcinoma. The material was blood, obtained from a patient whose treatment included radiotherapy and nephrectomy. The gene calls are TRBV9 and TRBJ1-3, with a weak D call TRBD1 (5 bases). This CDR3 reads CASSVGQSNGNTIYF. In DNA, the CDR3 is TGTGCCAGCAGCGTAGGACAGTCTAATGGAAACACCATATATTTT.